The 32 T cell receptor beta chains below come from one sample, sequenced in a study of blood T cells in healthy people across ages. With a J-beta primer mix and a sample-barcoded 5' primer, a second PCR ran about 7 to 12 cycles. Each CDR3 protein gets one entry after TCRdb re-called the 5' RACE reads with MiXCR. The profile shows just under 550,000 distinct CDR3 sequences, 24% of them singletons. This same sample was also part of a study on T cells of mothers and their children.

The sample was blood. The source of these receptors is a boy younger than 18 in good health.

The table lists this clonotype with a few counts. The chain has TRBV12-3 or TRBV12-4 and TRBJ2-2; perhaps TRBD1 as D (6 bases). V was cut by 11 bases and J by 5 bases, with 18 bases left in between. This CDR3 comprises 14 residues. This CDR3 reads CAQGDAGVTGELFF. Here the CDR3 DNA reads TGTGCCCAAGGAGATGCAGGGGTTACCGGGGAGCTGTTTTTT.

J is TRBJ1-3 and V is TRBV6-6; a weak D match, TRBD1 (5 bases). V lost 4 bases and J 3 bases, leaving 10 bases between the germline ends. Germline CDR1 is MNHNY and CDR2 is SVGAGI (reference sequence). The CDR3 is 14 amino acids. The CDR3 sequence: CASSWGIGGNTIYF. In DNA form, the CDR3 reads TGTGCCAGCAGTTGGGGCATAGGTGGAAACACCATATATTTT.

The rearrangement joins TRBV12-3 or TRBV12-4 to TRBJ1-2; TRBD1 might be the D (5 bases). Between the trimmed V and J ends, which lost 1 base and 2 bases, there was a span of 8 bases. The CDR3 length is 14 residues. The CDR3 DNA follows: TGTGCCAGCAGTTTAGGGACACCAAACTATGGCTACACCTTC. Protein product: CASSLGTPNYGYTF.

In this sample, this clonotype turned up a few times. This chain uses TRBV12-3 or TRBV12-4 with TRBJ1-1; unclear D gene. Deletions cut 6 bases from V and 8 bases from J, with 16 bases between. The CDR3 is 13 residues long. The CDR3 loop is CASSPGGLREAFF. The CDR3 DNA follows: TGTGCCAGCAGCCCCGGCGGCCTAAGGGAAGCTTTCTTT.

This clonotype has only one observation. The junction does not match germline at one end; this may be a read error. The rearrangement uses TRBV29-1 and TRBJ2-5; D may match TRBD1 or TRBD2 (5 bases each). The CDR3 is 14 residues long. The germline gives CDR1 SQVTM, CDR2 ANQGSEA. The CDR3 coding sequence is TGCAGCGTTGAAGATCGGGGCTCCCGTTGGACCCAGTGCTTC. Encoded protein: CSVEDRGSRWTQCF.

This clonotype was seen only a few times. The chain links TRBV12-3 or TRBV12-4 to TRBJ2-5; D possibly corresponds to TRBD1 (5 bases). The CDR3 totals 16 residues. V was clipped by 0 bases and J by 5 bases, with 16 bases between them. CDR3 sequence reads: CASSLARRAEEETQYF. The CDR3 DNA follows: TGTGCCAGCAGTTTAGCGCGCAGGGCCGAAGAGGAGACCCAGTACTTC.

The chain joins TRBV6-2 or TRBV6-3 to TRBJ2-1; TRBD2 matches 10 bases. Germline CDR1 reads MNHEY; CDR2 reads SVGEGT. This CDR3 is 14 amino acids long. Germline trimming cut 7 bases from V and 6 bases from J; bases unmatched to any gene: 6. The CDR3 reads CASTIAGGGNEQFF. CDR3 DNA sequence: TGTGCCAGCACGATAGCGGGAGGCGGCAATGAGCAGTTCTTC.

Written as DNA, the CDR3 is TGTGCCAGCAGCACCTCGACAGGGTACGAGCAGTACTTC. Protein product: CASSTSTGYEQYF. The J gene is TRBJ2-7, the V gene TRBV7-9, with 7 nucleotides matching TRBD1. This CDR3 is built from 13 residues. Germline assignment: CDR1 SEHNR and CDR2 FQNEAQ (reference sequence). J lost 4 bases, V lost 5 bases, and 5 bases had no gene match.

The rearrangement joins TRBV7-9 to TRBJ2-1; 10 bases fit TRBD1. This CDR3 is built from 14 residues. Germline CDR1 reads SEHNR; CDR2 reads FQNEAQ (reference sequence). V was clipped by 11 bases and J by 2 bases; unmatched bases: 6. This CDR3 is CAGAGTGAYNEQFF. CDR3 DNA: TGTGCCGGCGCCGGGACAGGGGCCTACAATGAGCAGTTCTTC.

The sample holds many counts of this clonotype. This rearrangement joins TRBV6-6 to TRBJ2-7; no clear D. The V and J ends lost 5 bases and 4 bases respectively, with 9 bases between them. The CDR3 totals 12 residues. Germline-derived CDR1 and CDR2 are MNHNY and SVGAGI (reference sequence). This chain's CDR3 is CASSQTPYEQYF. CDR3 DNA sequence: TGTGCCAGCAGTCAAACGCCGTACGAGCAGTACTTC.

This clonotype has just a few counts. The chain has TRBV9 and TRBJ1-4; perhaps TRBD1 as D (5 bases). This CDR3 is 15 amino acids long. Deletions cut 1 base from V and 6 bases from J, with 13 bases between. Looked up from germline, CDR1 is SGDLS and CDR2 is YYNGEE. The CDR3 bases are TGTGCCAGCAGCGTACAGGGAAGAGGGGATGAAAAACTGTTTTTT. It encodes CASSVQGRGDEKLFF.

There are a few counts of this clonotype. V and J are TRBV15 and TRBJ1-2, with 8 nucleotides matching TRBD1. Germline-derived CDR1 and CDR2 are LNHNV and YYDKDF (reference sequence). The CDR3 covers 14 residues. The V and J ends lost 3 bases and 3 bases, in that order; junction bases with no gene match: 3. CDR3 nucleotide sequence: TGTGCCACCAGCAGTGGACAGGGCTACTATGGCTACACCTTC. Translated, it gives CATSSGQGYYGYTF.

This clonotype was seen only a few times. The chain uses TRBV18 and TRBJ2-4, with 8 bases that match TRBD1. Germline CDR1 KGHSH, CDR2 LQKENI. This CDR3 spans 15 amino acids. V lost 4 bases, J lost 3 bases, and 5 bases stayed unmatched. The CDR3 bases are TGTGCCAGCTCACGGGACAGGTCGGGCAAAAACATTCAGTACTTC. Its translation: CASSRDRSGKNIQYF. Drawing the rest from reference TRBV18 and TRBJ2-4, the complete variable domain is NAGVMQNPRHLVRRRGQEARLRCSPMKGHSHVYWYRQLPEEGLKFMVYLQKENIIDESGMPKERFSAEFPKEGPSILRIQQVVRGDSAAYFCASSRDRSGKNIQYFGAGTRLSVL.

This sequence joins TRBV5-5 and TRBJ2-7, with 9 bases fitting TRBD1. Trimming cost V 3 bases and J 2 bases; bases outside gene matches: 12. The germline V gene encodes CDR1 SGHKS and CDR2 YYEKEE (reference sequence). The CDR3 has 17 residues. Here the CDR3 DNA reads TGTGCCAGCAGCTCTCGTACGCCGGGACAGGGCACCTACGAGCAGTACTTC. Its protein is CASSSRTPGQGTYEQYF.

This clonotype was observed a single time. J is TRBJ2-1 and V is TRBV29-1; 10 positions agree with TRBD2. The germline CDR1 and CDR2 sequences are SQVTM and ANQGSEA. Trimming cost V 3 bases and J 9 bases; bases outside gene matches: 5. This CDR3 contains 13 residues. The CDR3 spells CSVDSGGPPEQFF. The CDR3 bases are TGCAGCGTTGATAGCGGGGGGCCCCCTGAGCAGTTCTTC.

In this sample, this clonotype turned up a few times. The chain is built from TRBV6-6 and TRBJ2-7; the match to TRBD2 covers 7 bases. Germline V lookup: CDR1 MNHNY, CDR2 SVGAGI (reference sequence). V was clipped by 5 bases and J by 0 bases; unmatched bases: 7. CDR3 length: 15 residues. Here the CDR3 DNA reads TGTGCCAGCAGTAACGGGCGGGGGTACTCCTACGAGCAGTACTTC. Amino acids: CASSNGRGYSYEQYF.

The chain is built from TRBV25-1 and TRBJ1-4, with 8 positions matching TRBD1. Germline V gene data show CDR1 as MGHDK and CDR2 as SYGVNS. V shed 6 bases and J 3 bases; nucleotides not matched to a gene: 9. CDR3 length: 16 residues. CDR3 region: CASRAAPGQANEKLFF. CDR3 DNA sequence: TGTGCCAGCAGGGCTGCACCGGGACAGGCTAATGAAAAACTGTTTTTT.

A few counts support this clonotype. This rearrangement joins TRBV12-3 or TRBV12-4 to TRBJ2-5; possible D gene TRBD1, 7 bases. V was clipped by 3 bases and J by 6 bases, with 14 bases between them. The CDR3 length is 14 residues. In DNA, the CDR3 is TGTGCCAGCAGTTTTCAGGGGGGCACGAAGACCCAGTACTTC. Its translation: CASSFQGGTKTQYF.

The chain uses TRBV28 and TRBJ2-7, with 8 positions matching TRBD1. After removal of 7 bases from V and 5 bases from J, the junction contained 10 bases not matched to a gene. The CDR3 consists of 14 residues. CDR1 and CDR2 (germline): MDHEN, SYDVKM. CDR3 sequence (DNA): TGTGCCAGCACGACCCAGACAGGGGACCACGAGCAGTACTTC. Translating gives CASTTQTGDHEQYF.

The chain couples TRBV11-2 to TRBJ2-1, with 9 bases lining up with TRBD2. Germline V gene lookup returns CDR1 SGHAT and CDR2 FQNNGV. This CDR3 is 16 amino acids long. Trimming took 3 bases from V and 5 from J; bases not matched to a gene: 8. The CDR3 spells CASSLHVLAGNNEQFF. DNA of the CDR3: TGTGCCAGCAGCTTGCACGTTCTAGCGGGGAACAATGAGCAGTTCTTC.

V gene TRBV28 combines with J gene TRBJ2-5, with D perhaps matching TRBD2 (5 bases). The J call may be wrong; the DNA end is better matched by TRBJ2-7. This CDR3 has 13 residues. The germline CDR1 and CDR2 sequences are MDHEN and SYDVKM. The CDR3, as DNA: TGTGCCAGCAGCCGGGGTGGGGACTACGAGCAGTACTTC. This sequence encodes CASSRGGDYEQYF.

The J gene is TRBJ2-1, the V gene TRBV4-3; D ambiguous. The CDR3 covers 15 residues. Germline V gene data show CDR1 as LGHNA and CDR2 as YSLEER. The V and J ends lost 4 bases and 3 bases respectively, with 13 bases between them. CDR3 DNA: TGCGCCAGCAGCCCGGAAACGTCGGACTACAATGAGCAGTTCTTC. This codes for CASSPETSDYNEQFF.

This chain links TRBV20-1 with TRBJ2-4; 15 bases line up with TRBD2. The trim removed 1 base at V and 0 bases at J, leaving 10 bases unmatched. The CDR3 totals 20 residues. Germline CDR1 DFQATT, CDR2 SNEGSKA (reference sequence). CDR3 sequence (DNA): TGCAGTGCTAGAGCAACGGGACTAGCGGGGGGATATCTAGCCAAAAACATTCAGTACTTC. It translates to CSARATGLAGGYLAKNIQYF.

The V gene is TRBV29-1, the J gene TRBJ1-1, with D uncertain. This CDR3 spans 10 amino acids. Per the germline V gene, CDR1 is SQVTM and CDR2 is ANQGSEA. V was trimmed by 8 bases and J by 11 bases, leaving 15 bases between them. DNA of the CDR3: TGCAGCCCTGAGGAGGTCGCGGCTTTCTTT. Its translation is CSPEEVAAFF.

This clonotype was detected only a few times. The rearrangement joins TRBV6-1 to TRBJ2-2, with D hard to call. CDR1 and CDR2 (germline): MNHNS, SASEGT. V was clipped by 6 bases and J by 0 bases, with 8 bases between them. This CDR3 comprises 14 residues. CDR3 protein: CASRPGPNTGELFF. CDR3 in DNA: TGTGCCAGCAGGCCCGGTCCGAACACCGGGGAGCTGTTTTTT.

This clonotype was observed a handful of times. The J gene is TRBJ2-5, the V gene TRBV7-2; D uncertain. CDR3 length equals 14 residues. V lost 2 bases to trimming and J lost 1 base, with 8 bases between them. Germline V gene sequence: CDR1 SGHTA, CDR2 FQGNSA. CDR3 in DNA: TGTGCCAGCAGCTTAACCCCGGCCCAAGAGACCCAGTACTTC. Translated, it gives CASSLTPAQETQYF. The whole variable domain, remainder taken from reference TRBV7-2 and TRBJ2-5, is GAGVSQSPSNKVTEKGKDVELRCDPISGHTALYWYRQSLGQGLEFLIYFQGNSAPDKSGLPSDRFSAERTGGSVSTLTIQRTQQEDSAVYLCASSLTPAQETQYFGPGTRLLVL.

The sample holds a few counts of this clonotype. V is TRBV20-1 and J is TRBJ1-5; D ambiguous. This CDR3 is 13 amino acids long. The V gene lost 2 bases and the J gene lost 3 bases, with 8 bases spanning the gap. Germline lookup yields CDR1 DFQATT and CDR2 SNEGSKA (reference sequence). CDR3 coding DNA: TGCAGTGCTAGACAGGCCTTCAATCAGCCCCAGCATTTT. Translating it yields CSARQAFNQPQHF.

The chain has TRBV29-1 and TRBJ2-7, with 10 bases fitting TRBD1. The CDR3 spans 15 residues. The V and J ends lost 5 bases and 1 base, in that order; junction bases with no gene match: 8. In germline, CDR1 is SQVTM, CDR2 ANQGSEA. The CDR3 coding sequence is TGCAGCGTTACAAATCTGGACAGGGGGTCCTACGAGCAGTACTTC. Protein: CSVTNLDRGSYEQYF.

The CDR3 DNA reads as TGCAGCGTTGTAGGGCGAAGGAACACTGAAGCTTTCTTT. It specifies CSVVGRRNTEAFF. The genes are TRBV29-1 and TRBJ1-1; D ambiguous. Trimming pared 4 bases from V and 1 base from J, leaving 10 bases between. CDR3 length equals 13 residues. Germline CDR1 and CDR2: SQVTM and ANQGSEA.

This clonotype has only a few counts. The chain combines TRBV4-2 with TRBJ2-3; D remains unclear. This CDR3 spans 14 amino acids. From germline, CDR1 is LGHNA and CDR2 YNFKEQ. V was cut by 0 bases and J by 6 bases, with 10 bases left in between. The CDR3, as DNA: TGTGCCAGCAGCCAAGAAAGGACGGGTGATACGCAGTATTTT. It codes for CASSQERTGDTQYF.

CDR3 protein: CASSQLGGLDTEAFF. Written as DNA, the CDR3 is TGCGCCAGCAGCCAACTTGGGGGCCTAGACACTGAAGCTTTCTTT. This chain uses TRBV4-1 with TRBJ1-1; TRBD1 is a possible D gene (6 bases). V was clipped by 2 bases and J by 3 bases, with 13 bases between them. CDR3 length: 15 residues. Germline assignment: CDR1 MGHRA and CDR2 YSYEKL.

The chain links TRBV4-2 to TRBJ2-2; 9 positions agree with TRBD1. Germline CDR1 and CDR2: LGHNA and YNFKEQ. The CDR3 is made up of 17 amino acids. Trimming at V came to 0 bases and at J to 6 bases, leaving 8 bases not matched to a gene. CDR3 sequence: CASSQEGQGTRPGELFF. CDR3 nucleotide sequence: TGTGCCAGCAGCCAAGAGGGACAGGGAACCCGTCCCGGGGAGCTGTTTTTT.